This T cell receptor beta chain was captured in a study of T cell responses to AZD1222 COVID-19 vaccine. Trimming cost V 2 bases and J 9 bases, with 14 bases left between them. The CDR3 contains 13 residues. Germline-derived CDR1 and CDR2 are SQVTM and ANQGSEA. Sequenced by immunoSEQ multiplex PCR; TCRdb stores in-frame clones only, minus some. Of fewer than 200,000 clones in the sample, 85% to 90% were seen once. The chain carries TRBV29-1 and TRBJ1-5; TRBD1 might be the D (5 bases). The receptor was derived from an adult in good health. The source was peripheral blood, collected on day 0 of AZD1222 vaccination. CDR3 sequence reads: CSVEMAPGGPQHF. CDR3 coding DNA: TGCAGCGTTGAAATGGCTCCTGGGGGGCCCCAGCATTTT. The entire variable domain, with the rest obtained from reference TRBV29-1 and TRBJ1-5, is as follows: SAVISQKPSRDICQRGTSLTIQCQVDSQVTMMFWYRQQPGQSLTLIATANQGSEATYESGFVIDKFPISRPNLTFSTLTVSNMSPEDSSIYLCSVEMAPGGPQHFGDGTRLSIL.